This T cell receptor beta chain appears in the sequencing data of a study of blood T cell repertoires in COVID-19. This CDR3 comprises 14 residues. CDR1 SGHRS and CDR2 YFSETQ come from the germline V gene. The protocol was immunoSEQ multiplex PCR, while the TCRdb copy is restricted to in-frame clones and leaves out a portion. The sample yields about 210,000 clones, just under 85% seen once. As regards this clone: A read error may produce the germline difference seen at one junction end. The same CDR3 is also encoded by other DNA sequences in this sample.

J is TRBJ2-7 and V is TRBV5-1, with D perhaps TRBD1 (5 bases). The clonotype originates from a woman aged 50 to 65 with active or convalescent COVID-19. Sequenced: peripheral blood. CDR3 nucleotides: TGCGCCAGCAGCTCGACAGCCGCCTCCTACGAGCAATACTTC. This gives the protein CASSSTAASYEQYF.